One sample yielded the 5 T cell receptor beta chains listed below, sequenced in a study of blood T cell repertoires in COVID-19. Sequencing used immunoSEQ multiplex PCR; TCRdb keeps in-frame clones, though not all of them. The sample lists about 220,000 clones; roughly 84% were seen once. Sequenced input: peripheral blood. The origin of the receptors is a man over 45 with active or convalescent COVID-19.

J is TRBJ2-7 and V is TRBV28; perhaps TRBD1 as D (5 bases). V dropped 4 bases and J dropped 0 bases, with 7 bases sitting between them. The CDR3 covers 13 residues. Germline V gene data show CDR1 as MDHEN and CDR2 as SYDVKM. This chain's CDR3 is CASSWGLSYEQYF. The CDR3 coding sequence is TGTGCCAGCAGTTGGGGCCTCTCCTACGAGCAGTACTTC.

This rearrangement joins TRBV9 to TRBJ2-5, with 12 bases aligning to TRBD2. With V trimmed by 4 bases and J by 5 bases, 9 bases remained unmatched. The CDR3 is 16 residues long. Germline CDR1 reads SGDLS; CDR2 reads YYNGEE. The CDR3 protein is CASSIGLAGPSETQYF. CDR3 in DNA: TGTGCCAGCAGCATTGGACTAGCGGGGCCCTCGGAGACCCAGTACTTC.

The chain combines TRBV7-9 with TRBJ1-5; D gene ambiguous. Germline V gives CDR1 SEHNR, CDR2 FQNEAQ (reference sequence). The CDR3 is 14 amino acids. Trimming cost V 1 base and J 4 bases, with 8 bases left between them. The CDR3 coding sequence is TGTGCCAGCAGCTTAGGCCGGGTTAATCAGCCCCAGCATTTT. This encodes CASSLGRVNQPQHF.

This rearrangement joins TRBV28 to TRBJ1-2; D is possibly TRBD1 (6 bases). The CDR3 sequence is 14 residues long. The V end lost 5 bases, the J end lost 6 bases, and 16 bases lay between the germline ends. Looked up from germline, CDR1 is MDHEN and CDR2 is SYDVKM. The CDR3 region has the DNA TGTGCCAGCAGTCTCTCCCAGGACAGAGATGGCTACACCTTC. Translation gives CASSLSQDRDGYTF.

This clone came up once. The chain has TRBV27 and TRBJ2-1; TRBD2 might be the D (6 bases). Germline V gives CDR1 MNHEY, CDR2 SMNVEV (reference sequence). CDR3 length: 16 amino acids. Trimming pared 4 bases from V and 7 bases from J, leaving 20 bases between. DNA for the CDR3: TGTGCCAGCAGTTACGGCGGGGTCCGCTCGTGGAATGAGCAGTTCTTC. Translated: CASSYGGVRSWNEQFF.